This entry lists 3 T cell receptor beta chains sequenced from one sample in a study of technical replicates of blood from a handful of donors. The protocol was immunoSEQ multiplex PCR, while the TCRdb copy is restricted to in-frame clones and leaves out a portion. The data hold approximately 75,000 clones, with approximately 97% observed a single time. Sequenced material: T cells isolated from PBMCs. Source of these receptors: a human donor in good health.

CDR3 sequence reads: CASSLDRSNQPQHF. Here the CDR3 DNA reads TGTGCCAGCAGCTTAGATAGAAGCAATCAGCCCCAGCATTTT. The V call is TRBV11-2, the J call TRBJ1-5, with unresolved D. The germline V gene encodes CDR1 SGHAT and CDR2 FQNNGV. The germline V and J ends were trimmed by 0 bases and 1 base, with 4 bases remaining between them. The CDR3 extends over 14 amino acids.

CDR3 nucleotides: TGTGCCAGCAGTGAACCGGGGGGAAGCTACTACGAGCAGTACTTC. The encoded protein is CASSEPGGSYYEQYF. The chain recombines TRBV6-1 with TRBJ2-7, with 7 bases aligning to TRBD2. J lost 3 bases, V lost 2 bases, and 7 bases had no gene match. CDR3 length equals 15 residues. The V gene's germline CDR1 is MNHNS and CDR2 SASEGT.

The CDR3 DNA reads as TGTGCCAGCAGACGTCTAGCGGGAGACAATGAGCAGTTCTTC. It encodes CASRRLAGDNEQFF. The chain links TRBV28 to TRBJ2-1; 10 bases map to TRBD2. The CDR3 has 14 amino acids. V dropped 6 bases and J dropped 5; count of bases not matched to a gene: 4. Germline V gives CDR1 MDHEN, CDR2 SYDVKM.